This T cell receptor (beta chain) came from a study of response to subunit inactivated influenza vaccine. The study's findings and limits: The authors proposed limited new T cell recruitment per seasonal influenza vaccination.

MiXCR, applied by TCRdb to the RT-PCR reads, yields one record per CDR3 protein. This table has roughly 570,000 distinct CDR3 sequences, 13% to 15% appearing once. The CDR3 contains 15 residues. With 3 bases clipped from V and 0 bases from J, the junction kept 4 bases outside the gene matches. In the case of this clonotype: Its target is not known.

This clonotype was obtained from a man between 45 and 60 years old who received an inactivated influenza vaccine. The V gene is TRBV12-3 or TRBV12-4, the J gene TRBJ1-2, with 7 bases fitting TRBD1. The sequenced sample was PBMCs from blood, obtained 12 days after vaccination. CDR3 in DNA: TGTGCCAGCAGTTTCTCAGGGACAGCTAACTATGGCTACACCTTC. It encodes CASSFSGTANYGYTF.